This T cell receptor beta chain was recovered during a study of shared clonotypes between healthy human individuals (dated by TCRdb to about 2020). Background on the whole study: The cohort comprised a couple of women and a few men aged 18 to 49 years. Each donor's leukapheresis produced roughly between about 0.8 and 10 billion PBMCs. To increase sequencing depth and limit assay-specific biases, TCR repertoire library preparation and sequencing were carried out by different laboratories using diverse techniques. For each donor, CD4 naive and CD4 memory were each run on three plates, CD8 naive on two plates, and CD8 memory on one plate. To estimate repertoire size and how much clonotypes are shared between individuals, the study performed deep sequencing of blood TCR repertoires from roughly five healthy adults.

CD8 naive samples consisted of CD45RO-negative cells that were positively selected for CCR7, yielding a CD45RA+CCR7+ population without TemRA cells. The donors were healthy, HIV-negative adults who had no recently reported acute infections or vaccinations. Only Caucasian adults living in Nashville, Tennessee, USA were represented among the donors. After blood collection by leukapheresis, PBMCs were isolated using Ficoll-Histopaque density gradient centrifugation and then cryopreserved in the vapor phase of liquid nitrogen. Analytical flow cytometry was used to check the purity and quantity of every magnetically sorted T cell population. From each sorted fraction, genomic DNA was isolated and quantified by UV absorbance on a Nanodrop 2000c. V is clipped by 2 bases and J by 4 bases, and the sequence between their germline boundaries is 14 bases long. The cysteine opens and the phenylalanine closes a CDR3 of 15 amino acids. Kept here is only the CDR3 DNA, which spans 45 bases and is read in frame from base 1. CDR1 and CDR2 (SEHNR, FQNEAQ) derive from the germline V gene (reference sequence).

Concerning this clone: Its antigen is currently not known. No base-level quality is on record; no much larger clone is a single base apart.

General findings and caveats noted by the study authors: Rarefaction of sorted-subset datasets indicated incomplete sequencing despite the large sequencing depth. Only blood was sampled, and tissue TCR repertoires likely differ from those in blood. Pairwise subsampling led to the expectation that sequencing depth would affect the degree of clonotype sharing among donors. The genetic and exposure-history diversity represented was limited by the small number of donors. Higher generation probabilities were observed for clonotypes shared by all four sorted-subset donors than for non-shared clonotypes. Naive subsets generally had larger estimated clonotype richness than memory subsets. Sharing across a few donors was observed for 5% to 6.5% of naive CD4, less than 4% of naive CD8, roughly 2.4% of memory CD4, and roughly 0.4% of memory CD8 clonotypes.

Using the deep immunoSEQ assay, TCR CDR3 regions were amplified from genomic DNA by multiplex PCR. For each cell subset, the extracted genomic DNA was distributed evenly across all wells of several immunoSEQ 96-well plates, and each plate served as one replicate. For sorted subsets, roughly 200 ng of genomic DNA, equivalent to some 30,000 T cell genomes, went into each replicate PCR. Purified libraries were measured with a Qubit 3.0 fluorometer, size-checked on a Bioanalyzer 2100, and measured again with the KAPA Library Quantification kit. Each immunoSEQ 96-well plate was sequenced on its own single-read 150-cycle Illumina NextSeq 550 flow cell. The paper's data handling went like this. Because the immunoSEQ output included only junctional sequences and no quality scores, the filtering could not be the same as the filtering used for full-length reads. To assign V/J genes and CDR3, sequences were annotated against IMGT germline references using PyIR, a Python wrapper for IgBLAST v1.9. Any read was removed if the V/J assignment was weak (E-value above 1e-6), the CDR3 was missing, or the read contained stop codons, out-of-frame junctions, or ambiguous translated residues. A V3J clonotype was defined by an identical inferred V gene, J gene, and CDR3 amino acid sequence. Percentage overlap between repertoires was calculated by dividing the number of shared unique clonotypes by the size of the smaller repertoire. RTK rarefaction, the Chao1 estimator, and Recon v2.1 estimates of unobserved clonotypes were used to assess repertoire richness. OLGA was used to compute generation probabilities for all TCRbeta clonotypes that the gDNA method yielded from four donors. Not all clones reach the TCRdb copy of this immuneACCESS table, which keeps in-frame sequences only. Checked studies attribute under half of the gap to unresolved V genes and leave the rest unexplained. The DNA gave D and trimming, while V, J and clone size come from that table. This sample holds about 1,800,000 clones; less than 95% were observed only once. Roughly 1% of the sample belongs to the ten largest clones.

The clonotype originates from a man aged 18 to 29 in good health. Material for sequencing was naive CD8+ T cells sorted from blood. The label giving this sample's cell subset or site can be read as: CD45RA+CCR7+. This receptor chain uses TRBV7-9 and TRBJ1-1; a tentative D match to TRBD1 spans 6 bases. The CDR3 amino acid sequence is: CASSLPTGLSTEAFF. The DNA is TGTGCCAGCAGCTTACCGACAGGTCTGAGCACTGAAGCTTTCTTT.